This T cell receptor beta chain was recorded in a study of PD-1 and CTLA-4 blockade in melanoma. Data came from immunoSEQ multiplex PCR; TCRdb stores just in-frame clones and leaves some out. The sample records 20,000 to 25,000 clones, around 88% being singletons. V was cut by 0 bases and J by 4 bases, with 10 bases left in between. The CDR3 has 16 residues. From germline, CDR1 is LGHDT and CDR2 YNNKEL (reference sequence). The clonotype originates from a human donor with melanoma. V and J are TRBV3-1 (or the pseudogene TRBV3-2) and TRBJ2-6; D may match TRBD1 or TRBD2 (6 bases each). The sample in question was CD8+ T cells from peripheral blood, obtained before anti-PD-1 treatment. The CDR3 loop reads CASSQDGGTGANVLTF. CDR3 nucleotides: TGTGCCAGCAGCCAAGATGGCGGGACAGGGGCCAACGTCCTGACTTTC.